The 20 T cell receptor beta chains reported below all come from one sample, sequenced in a study of shared clonotypes between healthy human individuals. Produced via immunoSEQ multiplex PCR; TCRdb's table is partial and in-frame only. The table shows 600,000 to 750,000 clones, with 90% occurring only once. Sequenced: memory CD8+ T cells from PBMCs. Subset reported: CD45RO+ cells pooled with CCR7-negative TemRA cells. These receptors all stem from a man between 18 and 29 years old in good health. Some clones in this sample may be carry-over from other donors' samples.

V and J are TRBV5-4 and TRBJ2-2; perhaps TRBD1 as D (6 bases). Looked up from germline, CDR1 is SGHNT and CDR2 is YYREEE (reference sequence). Trimming pared 4 bases from V and 4 bases from J, leaving 14 bases between. The CDR3 covers 15 residues. This CDR3 is CASSPEQGSTGELFF. The CDR3 DNA reads as TGTGCCAGCAGCCCCGAACAGGGTTCCACCGGGGAGCTGTTTTTT.

J is TRBJ2-7 and V is TRBV11-3; possibly TRBD2 for D (6 bases). Per the germline V gene, CDR1 is SGHNT and CDR2 is YENEEA. This CDR3 has 15 residues. The germline V and J ends were trimmed by 2 bases and 6 bases, with 17 bases remaining between them. The CDR3 protein is CASSLQGQTRGEQYF. CDR3 nucleotide sequence: TGTGCCAGCAGCTTACAGGGCCAGACTAGAGGCGAGCAGTACTTC.

The J gene is TRBJ1-2, the V gene TRBV9; D remains unclear. Between the trimmed V and J ends, which lost 4 bases and 3 bases, there was a span of 13 bases. CDR1 and CDR2 from the germline V gene are SGDLS and YYNGEE. This CDR3 contains 14 residues. Written as DNA, the CDR3 is TGTGCCAGCAGCCCCACGGTCCGGGACTATGGCTACACCTTC. This codes for CASSPTVRDYGYTF.

The chain joins TRBV29-1 to TRBJ2-2; D remains ambiguous. This CDR3 has 12 residues. CDR1 and CDR2 (germline): SQVTM, ANQGSEA. Trimming took off 4 bases at V and 1 base at J, with 4 bases between the two ends. This CDR3 is CSVGENTGELFF. The CDR3 DNA follows: TGCAGCGTTGGAGAGAACACCGGGGAGCTGTTTTTT.

This chain links TRBV7-7 with TRBJ2-5, with TRBD2 matching over 7 bases. The CDR3 is made up of 13 amino acids. CDR1 and CDR2 from the germline V gene are SSHAT and FNYEAQ (reference sequence). J lost 3 bases, V lost 5 bases, and 3 bases had no gene match. The chain's CDR3 is CASSPAGKETQYF. DNA for the CDR3: TGTGCCAGCAGCCCAGCGGGAAAAGAGACCCAGTACTTC.

This clone was detected a few times. The chain combines TRBV7-6 with TRBJ2-2; 8 positions match TRBD1. CDR3 length: 18 amino acids. V lost 3 bases to trimming and J lost 0 bases; unmatched junction nucleotides: 9. The germline CDR1 and CDR2 sequences are SGHVS and FNYEAQ. The CDR3 loop reads CASSLTRTGLTNTGELFF. Here the CDR3 DNA reads TGTGCCAGCAGCTTGACTCGGACAGGGTTGACGAACACCGGGGAGCTGTTTTTT.

The V call is TRBV27, the J call TRBJ2-1; 11 nucleotides align to TRBD2. V lost 0 bases to trimming and J lost 7 bases; unmatched junction nucleotides: 14. The CDR3 covers 19 residues. Germline assignment: CDR1 MNHEY and CDR2 SMNVEV (reference sequence). The CDR3 spells CASSLSDNRGTSGSNEQFF. The CDR3 DNA is TGTGCCAGCAGTTTATCGGATAATCGGGGAACTAGCGGGAGTAATGAGCAGTTCTTC.

This chain links TRBV6-1 with TRBJ2-7; possible D gene TRBD2, 6 bases. Germline V gene sequence: CDR1 MNHNS, CDR2 SASEGT. The CDR3 extends over 15 amino acids. Deletions cut 5 bases from V and 1 base from J, with 15 bases between. The CDR3 protein is CASSKSGTASYEQYF. In DNA form, the CDR3 reads TGTGCCAGCAGTAAATCCGGGACTGCATCCTACGAGCAGTACTTC.

The CDR3 loop is CASSQDTPPVQYF. CDR3 DNA sequence: TGCGCCAGCAGCCAAGATACCCCTCCCGTGCAGTACTTC. This chain joins TRBV4-3 and TRBJ2-7; D is ambiguous. The CDR3 length is 13 residues. Trimming shortened V by 0 bases and J by 9 bases, and 12 bases separated the two germline ends. CDR1 is LGHNA, CDR2 YSLEER, per germline.

The chain carries TRBV6-5 and TRBJ2-6, with D unclear. The germline gives CDR1 MNHEY, CDR2 SVGAGI. The V gene lost 6 bases and the J gene lost 2 bases, with 11 bases spanning the gap. The CDR3 length is 15 residues. The chain's CDR3 is CASRILAAGANVLTF. Written as DNA, the CDR3 is TGTGCCAGCAGGATCCTTGCCGCTGGGGCCAACGTCCTGACTTTC.

The sample holds one count of this clone. For the CDR3, the DNA is TGTGCCATCAGTGACCCCGGGGCAGGGTCCCACTACGAGCAGTACTTC. This translates into CAISDPGAGSHYEQYF. The J gene is TRBJ2-7, the V gene TRBV10-3; D is tentatively TRBD1 or TRBD2 (5 bases each). The CDR3 totals 16 residues. The V gene lost 3 bases and the J gene lost 3 bases, with 18 bases spanning the gap. The germline V gene has CDR1 ENHRY and CDR2 SYGVKD.

CDR3 sequence reads: CASSGGDRPHEQYF. As DNA, the CDR3 is TGTGCCAGCAGCGGGGGGGACAGGCCCCACGAGCAGTACTTC. The chain is built from TRBV9 and TRBJ2-7, with TRBD1 identical over 8 bases. With 3 bases clipped from V and 5 bases from J, the junction kept 7 bases outside the gene matches. Germline CDR1 and CDR2: SGDLS and YYNGEE. The CDR3 contains 14 residues.

The genes are TRBV5-1 and TRBJ2-3; 14 nucleotides match TRBD2. Trimming removed 5 bases from V and 4 bases from J; junction bases left unmatched: 9. CDR1 and CDR2 from the germline V gene are SGHRS and YFSETQ. This CDR3 region has 17 residues. In DNA form, the CDR3 reads TGCGCCAGCAGTGCTCCGGGACTAGCGGGAGTCGCAGATACGCAGTATTTT. Translated, it gives CASSAPGLAGVADTQYF.

The V gene is TRBV5-6, the J gene TRBJ1-5; D is undetermined. Trimming cost V 4 bases and J 2 bases, with 10 bases left between them. This CDR3 has 14 amino acids. Germline V gene data show CDR1 as SGHDT and CDR2 as YYEEEE. CDR3 nucleotides: TGTGCCAGCAGCATTAACCGGGGCAATCAGCCCCAGCATTTT. Amino acids: CASSINRGNQPQHF.

The V and J genes are TRBV27 and TRBJ2-7; 7 nucleotides agree with TRBD2. The CDR3 extends over 15 amino acids. Trimming at V came to 6 bases and at J to 3 bases, leaving 11 bases not matched to a gene. CDR1 and CDR2 (germline): MNHEY, SMNVEV (reference sequence). The CDR3 is CASSPSRTGGYEQYF. Written as DNA, the CDR3 is TGTGCCAGCAGCCCTAGCAGAACGGGGGGCTACGAGCAGTACTTC.

The chain has TRBV11-2 and TRBJ2-1; 9 bases are shared with TRBD1. V shed 5 bases and J 5 bases; nucleotides not matched to a gene: 7. The CDR3 runs to 15 residues. Germline CDR1 is SGHAT and CDR2 is FQNNGV. Here the CDR3 reads CASSGSGTGNNEQFF. Written as DNA, the CDR3 is TGTGCCAGCAGCGGAAGCGGGACAGGGAACAATGAGCAGTTCTTC.

This clone was found a few times. CDR3 sequence reads: CASTPTLGDLLNTEAFF. CDR3 DNA sequence: TGTGCCAGCACCCCAACATTGGGGGACTTATTGAACACTGAAGCTTTCTTT. This sequence joins TRBV28 and TRBJ1-1; TRBD1 is a possible D gene (5 bases). V was pared by 7 bases and J by 0 bases, with 21 bases between. The CDR3 runs 17 residues. Per germline, CDR1 MDHEN and CDR2 SYDVKM.

This chain links TRBV11-2 with TRBJ2-1, with D possibly TRBD1 on 6 matching bases. V shed 3 bases and J shed 2 bases, with 14 bases lying between them. The CDR3 totals 16 residues. Germline CDR1 SGHAT, CDR2 FQNNGV. CDR3 loop: CASSFSRGHTYNEQFF. DNA for the CDR3: TGTGCCAGCAGCTTTTCCAGGGGCCACACCTACAATGAGCAGTTCTTC.

The chain has TRBV15 and TRBJ2-3; 8 positions agree with TRBD1. The germline CDR1 and CDR2 sequences are LNHNV and YYDKDF (reference sequence). Germline trimming cut 3 bases from V and 4 bases from J; bases unmatched to any gene: 0. This CDR3 has 13 residues. DNA for the CDR3: TGTGCCACCAGCAGGACAGGGGCAGATACGCAGTATTTT. Translated: CATSRTGADTQYF.

The rearrangement uses TRBV2 and TRBJ1-2; 7 nucleotides agree with TRBD1. Trimming took 4 bases from V and 0 from J; bases not matched to a gene: 11. Germline CDR1 is SNHLY and CDR2 is FYNNEI. This CDR3 contains 17 residues. CDR3 in amino acids: CASSGPGQWPSNYGYTF. CDR3 sequence (DNA): TGTGCCAGCAGTGGGCCGGGACAGTGGCCTTCTAACTATGGCTACACCTTC.